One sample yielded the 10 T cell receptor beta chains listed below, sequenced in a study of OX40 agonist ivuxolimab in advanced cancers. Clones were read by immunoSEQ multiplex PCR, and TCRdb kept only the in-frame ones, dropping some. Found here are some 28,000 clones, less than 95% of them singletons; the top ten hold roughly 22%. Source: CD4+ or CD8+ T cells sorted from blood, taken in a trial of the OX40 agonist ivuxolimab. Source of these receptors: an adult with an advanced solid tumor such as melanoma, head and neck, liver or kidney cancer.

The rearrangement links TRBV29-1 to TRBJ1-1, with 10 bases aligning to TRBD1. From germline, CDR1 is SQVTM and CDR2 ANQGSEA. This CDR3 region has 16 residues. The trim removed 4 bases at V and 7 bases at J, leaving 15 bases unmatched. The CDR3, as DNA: TGCAGCGTTGCGGTACTTAACGGCTGGACAGGGGGTGAAGCTTTCTTT. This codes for CSVAVLNGWTGGEAFF.

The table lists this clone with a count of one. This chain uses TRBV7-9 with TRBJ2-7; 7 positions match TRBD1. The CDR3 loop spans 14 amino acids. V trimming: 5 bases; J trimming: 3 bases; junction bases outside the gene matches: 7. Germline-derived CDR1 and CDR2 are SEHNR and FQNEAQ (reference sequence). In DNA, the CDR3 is TGTGCCAGCAGCCCAAGGGACAGTCTCTACGAGCAGTACTTC. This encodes CASSPRDSLYEQYF.

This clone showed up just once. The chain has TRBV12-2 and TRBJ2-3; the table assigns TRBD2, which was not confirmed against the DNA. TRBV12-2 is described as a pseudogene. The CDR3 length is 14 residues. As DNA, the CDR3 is TGTGCAAGTCGCGCTAGCGGAGACACAGATACGCAGTATTTT. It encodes CASRASGDTDTQYF.

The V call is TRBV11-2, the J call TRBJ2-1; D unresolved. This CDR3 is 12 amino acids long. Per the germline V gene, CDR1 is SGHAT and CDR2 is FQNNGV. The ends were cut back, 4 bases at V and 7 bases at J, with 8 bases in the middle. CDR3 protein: CASSSLDNEQFF. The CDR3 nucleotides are TGTGCCAGCAGCTCGCTAGATAATGAGCAGTTCTTC.

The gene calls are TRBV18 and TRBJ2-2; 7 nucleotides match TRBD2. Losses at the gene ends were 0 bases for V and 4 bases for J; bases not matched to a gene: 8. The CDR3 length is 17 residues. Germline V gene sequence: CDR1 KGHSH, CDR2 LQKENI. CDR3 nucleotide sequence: TGTGCCAGCTCACCACCGACCCTAGCGGAGGTCACCGGGGAGCTGTTTTTT. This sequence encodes CASSPPTLAEVTGELFF. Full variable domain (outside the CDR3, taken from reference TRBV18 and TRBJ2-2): NAGVMQNPRHLVRRRGQEARLRCSPMKGHSHVYWYRQLPEEGLKFMVYLQKENIIDESGMPKERFSAEFPKEGPSILRIQQVVRGDSAAYFCASSPPTLAEVTGELFFGEGSRLTVL.

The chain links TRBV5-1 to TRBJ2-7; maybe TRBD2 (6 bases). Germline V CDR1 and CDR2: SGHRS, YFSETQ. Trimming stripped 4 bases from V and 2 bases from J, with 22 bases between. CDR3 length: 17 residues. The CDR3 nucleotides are TGCGCCAGCAGCGCGCTTGCGGGAACCTCTTCACCCTACGAGCAGTACTTC. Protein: CASSALAGTSSPYEQYF.

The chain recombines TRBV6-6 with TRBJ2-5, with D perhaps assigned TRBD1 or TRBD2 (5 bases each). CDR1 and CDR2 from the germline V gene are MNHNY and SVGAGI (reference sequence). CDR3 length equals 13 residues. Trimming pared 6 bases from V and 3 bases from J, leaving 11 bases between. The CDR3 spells CASRGAGEETQYF. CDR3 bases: TGTGCCAGCAGAGGGGCGGGTGAAGAGACCCAGTACTTC.

The CDR3 here is CSVVGRRSYEQYF. The CDR3 region has the DNA TGCAGCGTTGTAGGACGGCGCTCCTACGAGCAGTACTTC. The rearrangement links TRBV29-1 to TRBJ2-7, with D unresolved. Germline V CDR1 and CDR2: SQVTM, ANQGSEA. V lost 4 bases, J lost 0 bases, and 10 bases lay in between. The CDR3 is 13 amino acids.

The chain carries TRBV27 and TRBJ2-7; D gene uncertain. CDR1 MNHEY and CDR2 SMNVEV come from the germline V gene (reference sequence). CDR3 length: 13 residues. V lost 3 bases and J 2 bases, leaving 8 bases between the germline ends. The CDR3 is CASSLTSTYEQYF. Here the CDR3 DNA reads TGTGCCAGCAGTTTGACCTCTACCTACGAGCAGTACTTC.

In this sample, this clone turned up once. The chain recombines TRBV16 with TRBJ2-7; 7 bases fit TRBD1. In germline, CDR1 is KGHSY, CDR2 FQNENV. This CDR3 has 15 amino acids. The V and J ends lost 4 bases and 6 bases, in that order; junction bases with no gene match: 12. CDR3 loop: CASSPTGASYAEQYF. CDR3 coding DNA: TGTGCCAGCAGCCCCACAGGGGCATCCTATGCCGAGCAGTACTTC.